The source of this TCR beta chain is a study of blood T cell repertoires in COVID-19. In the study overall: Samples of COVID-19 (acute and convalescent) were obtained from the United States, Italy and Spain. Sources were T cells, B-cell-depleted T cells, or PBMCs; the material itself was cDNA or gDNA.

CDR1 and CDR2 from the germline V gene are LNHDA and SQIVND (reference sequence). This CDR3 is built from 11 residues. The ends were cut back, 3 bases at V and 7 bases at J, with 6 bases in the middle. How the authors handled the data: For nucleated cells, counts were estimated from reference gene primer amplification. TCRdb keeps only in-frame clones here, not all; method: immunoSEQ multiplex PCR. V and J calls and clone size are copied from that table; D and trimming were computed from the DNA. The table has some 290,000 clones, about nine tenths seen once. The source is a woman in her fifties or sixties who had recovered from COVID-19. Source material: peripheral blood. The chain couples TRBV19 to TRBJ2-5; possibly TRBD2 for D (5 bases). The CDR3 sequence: CASSIRGTQYF. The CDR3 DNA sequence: TGTGCCAGTAGTATCCGGGGGACCCAGTACTTC.